The clone carrying this T cell receptor (beta chain) appeared once. Its antigen remains unidentified. This specimen belongs to a study of vaccination and CD4 T cells after COVID-19. The Oncomine TCR Beta short-read assay was what sequenced the DNA obtained from cultured CD4+ T cells. TCRdb redid the calling of the PCR reads with MiXCR, one entry per CDR3 protein. The repertoire holds fewer than 13,000 distinct CDR3 sequences, with 40% to 50% as singletons. Germline V gene sequence: CDR1 MNHNS, CDR2 SASEGT. CDR3 length: 15 residues. After removal of 5 bases from V and 7 bases from J, the junction contained 11 bases not matched to a gene. Documented treatment: approximately 9-day PBMC culture with coronavirus spike peptide pools or control peptides (ViraFEST assay). PBMCs, plated at roughly 2.2 million per well, were grown in the presence of around 11 IU/ml IL-2 and about 10 ug/ml peptide pools.

The chain uses TRBV6-1 and TRBJ2-7, with 10 positions matching TRBD2. Sequencing input: CD4+ T cells from blood, cultured in vitro. This TCR was recovered from a human donor who had recovered from COVID-19. The CDR3 DNA reads as TGTGCCAGCAGTCCCCTAGCGGGAGAGTCGGGGGAGCAGTACTTC. Its translation is CASSPLAGESGEQYF.